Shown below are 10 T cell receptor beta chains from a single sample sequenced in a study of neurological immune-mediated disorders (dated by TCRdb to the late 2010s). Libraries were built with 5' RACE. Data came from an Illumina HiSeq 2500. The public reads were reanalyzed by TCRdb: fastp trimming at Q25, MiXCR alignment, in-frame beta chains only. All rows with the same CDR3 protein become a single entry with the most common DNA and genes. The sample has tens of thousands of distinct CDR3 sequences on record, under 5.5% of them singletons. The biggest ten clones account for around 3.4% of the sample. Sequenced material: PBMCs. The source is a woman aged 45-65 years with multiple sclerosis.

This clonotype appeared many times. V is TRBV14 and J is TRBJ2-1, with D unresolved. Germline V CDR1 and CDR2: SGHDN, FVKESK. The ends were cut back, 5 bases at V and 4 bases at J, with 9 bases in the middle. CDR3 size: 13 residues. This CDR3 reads CASSLGLYNEQFF. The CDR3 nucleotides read TGTGCCAGCAGCTTAGGTTTGTACAATGAGCAGTTCTTC. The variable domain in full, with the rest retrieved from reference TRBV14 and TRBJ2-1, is EAGVTQFPSHSVIEKGQTVTLRCDPISGHDNLYWYRRVMGKEIKFLLHFVKESKQDESGMPNNRFLAERTGGTYSTLKVQPAELEDSGVYFCASSLGLYNEQFFGPGTRLTVL.

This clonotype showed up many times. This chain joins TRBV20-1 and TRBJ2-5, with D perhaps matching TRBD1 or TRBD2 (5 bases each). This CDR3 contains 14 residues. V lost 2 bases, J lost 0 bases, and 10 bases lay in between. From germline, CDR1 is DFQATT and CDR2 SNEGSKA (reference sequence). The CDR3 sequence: CSARPGRYQETQYF. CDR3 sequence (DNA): TGCAGTGCTAGACCGGGGCGATACCAAGAGACCCAGTACTTC.

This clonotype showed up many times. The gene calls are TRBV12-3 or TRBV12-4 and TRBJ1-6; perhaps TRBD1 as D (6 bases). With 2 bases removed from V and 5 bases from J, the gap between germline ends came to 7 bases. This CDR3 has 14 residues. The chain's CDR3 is CASSLTGNNSPLHF. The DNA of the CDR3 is TGTGCCAGCAGTTTAACAGGGAATAATTCACCCCTCCACTTT.

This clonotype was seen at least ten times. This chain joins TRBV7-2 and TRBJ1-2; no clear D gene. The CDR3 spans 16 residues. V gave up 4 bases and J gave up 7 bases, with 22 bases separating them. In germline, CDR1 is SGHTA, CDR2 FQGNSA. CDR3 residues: CASSYPRTELMVGYTF. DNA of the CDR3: TGTGCCAGCAGCTACCCCCGGACGGAGTTGATGGTTGGCTACACCTTC.

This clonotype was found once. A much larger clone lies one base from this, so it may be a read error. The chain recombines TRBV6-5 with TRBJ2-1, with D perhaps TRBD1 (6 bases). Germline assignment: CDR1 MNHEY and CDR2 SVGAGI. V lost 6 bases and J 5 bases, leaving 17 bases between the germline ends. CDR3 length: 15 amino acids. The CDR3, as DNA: TGTGCCAGCAGCACCGAGCAGGGGAGACACAATGAGCAGTTCTTC. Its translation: CASSTEQGRHNEQFF.

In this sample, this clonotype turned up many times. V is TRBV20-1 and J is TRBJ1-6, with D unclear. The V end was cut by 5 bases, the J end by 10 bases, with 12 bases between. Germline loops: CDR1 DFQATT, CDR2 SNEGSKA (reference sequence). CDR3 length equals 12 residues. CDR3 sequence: CSAGWEGSPLHF. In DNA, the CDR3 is TGCAGTGCTGGTTGGGAGGGATCACCCCTCCACTTT.

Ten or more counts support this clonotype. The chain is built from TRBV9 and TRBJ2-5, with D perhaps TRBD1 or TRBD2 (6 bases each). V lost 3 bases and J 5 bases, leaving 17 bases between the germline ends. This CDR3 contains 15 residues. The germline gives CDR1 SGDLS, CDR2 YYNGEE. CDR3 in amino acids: CASSEGGRAGETQYF. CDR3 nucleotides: TGTGCCAGCAGCGAGGGGGGCAGGGCTGGCGAGACCCAGTACTTC.

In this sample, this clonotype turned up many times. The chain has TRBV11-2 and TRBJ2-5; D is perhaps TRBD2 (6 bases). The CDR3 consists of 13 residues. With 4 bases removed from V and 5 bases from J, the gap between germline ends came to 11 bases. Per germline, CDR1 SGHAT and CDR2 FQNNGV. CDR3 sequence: CASSSPAGETQYF. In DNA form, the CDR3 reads TGTGCCAGCAGCTCGCCGGCGGGGGAGACCCAGTACTTC. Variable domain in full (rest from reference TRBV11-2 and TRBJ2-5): EAGVAQSPRYKIIEKRQSVAFWCNPISGHATLYWYQQILGQGPKLLIQFQNNGVVDDSQLPKDRFSAERLKGVDSTLKIQPAKLEDSAVYLCASSSPAGETQYFGPGTRLLVL.

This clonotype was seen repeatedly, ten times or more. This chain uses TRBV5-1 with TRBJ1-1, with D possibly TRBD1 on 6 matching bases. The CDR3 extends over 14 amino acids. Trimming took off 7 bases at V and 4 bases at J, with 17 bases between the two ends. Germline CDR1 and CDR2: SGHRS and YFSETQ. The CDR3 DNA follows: TGCGCCAGCTCCATAGGGGGAGTAGGCACTGAAGCTTTCTTT. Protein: CASSIGGVGTEAFF. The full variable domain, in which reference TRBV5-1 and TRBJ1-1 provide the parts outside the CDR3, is KAGVTQTPRYLIKTRGQQVTLSCSPISGHRSVSWYQQTPGQGLQFLFEYFSETQRNKGNFPGRFSGRQFSNSRSEMNVSTLELGDSALYLCASSIGGVGTEAFFGQGTRLTVV.

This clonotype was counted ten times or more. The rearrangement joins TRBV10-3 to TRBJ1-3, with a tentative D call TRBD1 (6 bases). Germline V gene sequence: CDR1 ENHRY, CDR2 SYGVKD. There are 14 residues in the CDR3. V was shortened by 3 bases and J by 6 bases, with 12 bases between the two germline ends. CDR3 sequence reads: CAISDYRVKNTIYF. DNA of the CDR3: TGTGCCATCAGTGACTACAGGGTGAAAAACACCATATATTTT.